The text below deals with one TCR beta chain. Its antigen specificity is not known. Base qualities are not provided; no much larger clone lies one nucleotide away. According to the germline V gene, CDR1 reads ENHRY and CDR2 reads SYGVKD. Trimming costs V 0 bases and J 4 bases, and their ends lie 9 bases apart. The CDR3 runs 14 residues from the cysteine to the phenylalanine. The retained sequence is limited to the CDR3, 42 bases, with the frame set at the first base. The sample belongs to a study of shared clonotypes between healthy human individuals (TCRdb year 2020). In the study overall: A couple of women and three men aged 18 to 49 years were included in the cohort. For each donor, three plates each were used for CD4 naive and CD4 memory, two plates were used for CD8 naive, and one plate was used for CD8 memory. To estimate repertoire size and how much clonotype sharing occurs between individuals, the study deeply sequenced the blood TCR repertoires of roughly 5 healthy adults. Libraries were prepared and TCR repertoires were sequenced by different laboratories using diverse techniques, in order to increase sequencing depth and limit assay-specific biases. Each donor's leukapheresis produced roughly between roughly 0.85 and 10 billion PBMCs. What the work shows at the level of the full study, not this receptor alone: Because the study included only a small number of donors, the genetic and exposure-history diversity represented was limited. Incomplete sequencing was indicated by rarefaction of sorted-subset datasets, despite the large sequencing depth. Sampling was limited to blood, and TCR repertoires in tissue likely differ from TCR repertoires in blood. Larger estimated clonotype richness was generally found for naive subsets than for memory subsets. Compared with non-shared clonotypes, the clonotypes found in all four sorted-subset donors had higher generation probabilities. Pairwise subsampling led to the expectation that sequencing depth would affect the degree of clonotype sharing among donors. Sharing across a few donors was observed for around 5% of naive CD4, under 4% of naive CD8, about 2.5% of memory CD4, and about 0.38% of memory CD8 clonotypes.

Using the deep immunoSEQ assay, multiplex PCR amplified TCR CDR3 regions from genomic DNA. Extracted genomic DNA from each cell subset was distributed evenly across all wells of several immunoSEQ 96-well plates, and each plate was treated as a replicate. For sorted subsets, around 0.2 ug genomic DNA, equal to about 30,000 T cell genomes, was loaded into each replicate PCR. Purified libraries were quantified with a Qubit 3.0 fluorometer, sized on a Bioanalyzer 2100, and re-quantified with the KAPA Library Quantification kit. Each immunoSEQ 96-well plate was sequenced on its own single-read 150-cycle Illumina NextSeq 550 flow cell. Regarding the original processing steps: Because only junctional sequences without quality scores were contained in the immunoSEQ output, filtering matching that applied to full-length reads could not be performed. Sequences were annotated with PyIR, a Python wrapper for IgBLAST v1.9, and V/J genes and CDR3 were assigned using IMGT germline references. Reads were removed for weak V/J assignments (E-value above 1e-6), missing CDR3, stop codons, out-of-frame junctions, or ambiguous translated residues. V3J clonotypes were defined as sequences sharing an identical inferred V gene, J gene, and CDR3 amino acid sequence. The percentage overlap between two repertoires was calculated by dividing the number of shared unique clonotypes by the size of the smaller repertoire. Richness of each repertoire was evaluated using RTK rarefaction, the Chao1 estimator, and Recon v2.1 estimates of unobserved clonotypes. OLGA was used to compute generation probabilities for all TCRbeta clonotypes that the gDNA method yielded from a handful of donors. The source is immuneACCESS, and TCRdb retained only in-frame sequences with V and J called. Part of the clones is not carried over; for the studies checked, unresolved V genes explain less than half of this, and the remainder is unexplained. V and J calls plus clone size are reproduced from that table; the DNA served to infer D and trimming. The sample has over a million clones on record, about 76% of them singletons. Roughly 1.4% of the sample is in the top ten clones.

Healthy HIV-negative adults with no recently reported acute infections or vaccinations were included as donors. Every donor was a Caucasian adult living in Nashville, Tennessee, USA. CD4+ T cells were enriched through magnetic negative selection, after which naive cells were positively selected on CD45RA and the remaining negative fraction served as the memory subset. After blood collection by leukapheresis, PBMCs were isolated using Ficoll-Histopaque density gradient centrifugation and then cryopreserved in the vapor phase of liquid nitrogen. Analytical flow cytometry was used to check the purity and quantity of every magnetically sorted T cell population. From each sorted fraction, genomic DNA was isolated and quantified by UV absorbance on a Nanodrop 2000c.

The sample comprised memory CD4+ T cells sorted from blood. Explained via the paper, the cell subset or site label denotes: CD45RA-negative fraction. This sequence uses TRBV10-3 and TRBJ1-2, with the D gene uncertain. The TCR originated in a man aged 18 to 30 in good health. CDR3 protein: CAISESPVSYGYTF. The nucleotide sequence reads TGTGCCATCAGTGAGTCCCCAGTTAGCTATGGCTACACCTTC.